These T cell receptor beta chains were read from a single sample in a study of blood T cell repertoires in COVID-19. The assay was immunoSEQ multiplex PCR, and TCRdb's table has in-frame clones only and misses some. The table includes about 270,000 clones, under 90% detected once. Sequencing was done on a sample of peripheral blood. The receptors shown here come from a human donor in a cohort sampled during active COVID-19. The CDR3 runs from the conserved cysteine through the conserved F or W. The order of the fields is V gene, clone size, J gene, D gene, CDR3 protein, CDR3 DNA. The D gene is left open where the match is weak. Clone size is stated in some rows and not others, as once, few, many or a class when expanded.

TRBV18,.,TRBJ1-4,.,CASSPLESNEKLFF,TGTGCCAGCTCACCCCTAGAGTCGAATGAAAAACTGTTTTTT
TRBV18,.,TRBJ1-5,.,CASSATGPVNQPQHF,TGTGCCAGCTCAGCAACAGGGCCGGTCAATCAGCCCCAGCATTTT
TRBV10-3,.,TRBJ2-2,.,CAINDQGTGELFF,TGTGCCATCAATGATCAGGGTACCGGGGAGCTGTTTTTT
TRBV4-3,.,TRBJ2-2,TRBD2,CASSQEGTSRTGELFF,TGCGCCAGCAGCCAAGAAGGGACTAGCCGCACCGGGGAGCTGTTTTTT
TRBV6-5,.,TRBJ2-2,.,CASSYSWDTTGELFF,TGTGCCAGCAGTTACTCGTGGGACACCACCGGGGAGCTGTTTTTT
TRBV2,few,TRBJ1-2,.,CASSEFGGNGYTF,TGTGCCAGCAGTGAATTTGGCGGTAATGGCTACACCTTC
TRBV4-1,once,TRBJ1-5,.,CASSPYPRGSPSNQPQHF,TGCGCCAGCAGCCCTTATCCCAGGGGCTCCCCGAGCAATCAGCCCCAGCATTTT
TRBV19,.,TRBJ1-5,.,CASSVSSDQPQHF,TGTGCCAGTAGTGTGTCATCGGATCAGCCCCAGCATTTT
TRBV7-9,.,TRBJ2-2,TRBD1,CASSFGTGRAGELFF,TGTGCCAGCAGCTTTGGGACAGGGCGTGCCGGGGAGCTGTTTTTT
TRBV11-2,.,TRBJ2-7,TRBD1,CASSRTGFEQYF,TGTGCCAGCAGCCGGACAGGGTTCGAGCAGTACTTC
TRBV5-5,.,TRBJ2-1,TRBD2,CASGLASSYNEQFF,TGTGCCAGCGGACTAGCCAGCTCCTACAATGAGCAGTTCTTC
TRBV5-1,many,TRBJ2-1,.,CASSLENLLNEQFF,TGCGCCAGCAGCTTGGAAAACTTATTGAATGAGCAGTTCTTC
TRBV5-1,.,TRBJ2-2,TRBD2,CASRPSTLGLAGAGELFF,TGCGCCAGCAGACCCTCAACCCTTGGACTAGCGGGAGCCGGGGAGCTGTTTTTT
TRBV5-3,.,TRBJ2-7,TRBD1,CARRRGQGPSYEQYF,TGTGCCAGAAGACGGGGACAGGGACCTAGCTACGAGCAGTACTTC
TRBV28,.,TRBJ2-2,TRBD2,CASSLTSGGAELFF,TGTGCCAGCAGCTTGACGAGCGGGGGGGCGGAGCTGTTTTTT
TRBV5-1,few,TRBJ2-7,TRBD2,CASSSGPSGTYEQYF,TGCGCCAGCAGCTCAGGTCCTAGCGGGACCTACGAGCAGTACTTC
TRBV4-3,.,TRBJ1-2,.,CASSQSTTGGYTF,TGCGCCAGCAGCCAATCGACCACAGGGGGCTACACCTTC
TRBV4-1,few,TRBJ1-5,.,CASSQDLGRSNQPQHF,TGCGCCAGCAGCCAAGATCTCGGTCGTAGCAATCAGCCCCAGCATTTT
TRBV5-4,.,TRBJ1-2,.,CASSSYRVGGYTF,TGTGCCAGCAGCTCCTACAGGGTTGGCGGCTACACCTTC
TRBV15,.,TRBJ1-2,.,CATSRQGDGYTF,TGTGCCACCAGCAGACAGGGTGATGGCTACACCTTC
TRBV10-3,.,TRBJ2-7,TRBD2,CAISDPGEGSYEQYF,TGTGCCATCAGTGACCCGGGGGAGGGCTCCTACGAGCAGTACTTC
TRBV3-1/TRBV3-2,.,TRBJ2-3,.,CASSFQRGRVDTQYF,TGTGCCAGCAGCTTCCAGAGGGGGAGGGTGGATACGCAGTATTTT
TRBV6-5,.,TRBJ2-7,TRBD2,CASSYASGYEQYF,TGTGCCAGCAGTTATGCTAGCGGCTACGAGCAGTACTTC
TRBV6-5,.,TRBJ2-3,.,CASSPGPADTQYF,TGTGCCAGCAGTCCAGGTCCCGCAGATACGCAGTATTTT
TRBV24-1,.,TRBJ2-5,TRBD1,CATSGQGAESETQYF,TGTGCCACCAGTGGACAGGGGGCCGAGTCAGAGACCCAGTACTTC
TRBV6-5,.,TRBJ1-1,.,CASSYFRGNTEAFF,TGTGCCAGCAGTTACTTTAGAGGGAACACTGAAGCTTTCTTT
TRBV2,.,TRBJ2-5,TRBD1,CASSRDRGVRETQYF,TGTGCCAGCAGTCGGGACAGGGGTGTGAGAGAGACCCAGTACTTC
TRBV2,.,TRBJ2-3,.,CASSDRAGPTNTQYF,TGTGCCAGCAGTGACAGGGCCGGTCCCACAAATACGCAGTATTTT
TRBV19,.,TRBJ2-5,.,CASSIDLGGWETQYF,TGTGCCAGTAGTATAGATCTAGGAGGTTGGGAGACCCAGTACTTC
TRBV12-3/TRBV12-4,.,TRBJ1-1,.,CASSLLQGDEAFF,TGTGCCAGCAGTTTATTGCAAGGGGATGAAGCTTTCTTT
TRBV4-3,.,TRBJ1-4,.,CASSQDWGGSIRRELFF,TGCGCCAGCAGCCAAGACTGGGGGGGCTCGATTCGTCGGGAACTGTTTTTT
TRBV28,.,TRBJ1-2,TRBD1,CASSPTPGQVSGYTF,TGTGCCAGCAGCCCAACACCGGGACAGGTTTCTGGCTACACCTTC
TRBV9,.,TRBJ2-7,.,CASSAGESYEQYF,TGTGCCAGCAGCGCTGGGGAGTCCTACGAGCAGTACTTC
TRBV7-8,.,TRBJ1-5,.,CASSLAKQGLQPQHF,TGTGCCAGCAGCTTAGCTAAACAGGGTTTGCAGCCCCAGCATTTT
TRBV5-5,.,TRBJ1-4,TRBD1,CASSHAGRGLTTNEKLFF,TGTGCCAGCAGCCATGCGGGCAGGGGGTTAACAACTAATGAAAAACTGTTTTTT
TRBV5-1,.,TRBJ2-1,.,CASSLGTANEQFF,TGCGCCAGCAGCTTGGGAACAGCCAATGAGCAGTTCTTC
TRBV24-1,.,TRBJ2-2,TRBD2,CATSDLPAGPNTGELFF,TGTGCCACCAGTGATTTGCCAGCGGGACCGAACACCGGGGAGCTGTTTTTT
TRBV27,once,TRBJ2-3,.,CASSPRQEDTQYF,TGTGCCAGCAGTCCCCGACAGGAAGATACGCAGTATTTT
TRBV9,.,TRBJ2-2,.,CASSVTSRLTGELFF,TGTGCCAGCAGCGTAACTAGCAGGCTCACCGGGGAGCTGTTTTTT
TRBV6-1,.,TRBJ1-2,TRBD1,CASSDPRTGADYGYTF,TGTGCCAGCAGTGACCCGAGGACAGGGGCAGACTATGGCTACACCTTC
TRBV6-5,.,TRBJ1-3,.,CASMALQAGNTIYF,TGTGCCAGCATGGCCCTACAGGCTGGAAACACCATATATTTT
TRBV4-2,.,TRBJ1-4,.,CASSQEGTGRLYEKLFF,TGTGCCAGCAGCCAAGAGGGTACAGGTCGCTTATATGAAAAACTGTTTTTT
TRBV5-1,.,TRBJ1-1,TRBD1,CASSLEGDRGRVTEAFF,TGCGCCAGCAGCTTGGAGGGGGACAGGGGGCGCGTCACTGAAGCTTTCTTT
TRBV3-1/TRBV3-2,.,TRBJ2-7,.,CASSQLHTTYEQYF,TGTGCCAGCAGCCAACTCCACACGACCTACGAGCAGTACTTC
TRBV14,.,TRBJ1-6,TRBD1,CASSPGTGWNSPLHF,TGTGCCAGCAGCCCTGGGACAGGGTGGAATTCACCCCTCCACTTT
TRBV19,few,TRBJ1-2,TRBD1,CASSRVRTGINYGYTF,TGTGCCAGTAGTCGGGTACGGACAGGGATCAACTATGGCTACACCTTC
TRBV7-8,.,TRBJ2-2,.,CASSPDTPSNTGELFF,TGTGCCAGCAGCCCGGACACCCCTTCGAACACCGGGGAGCTGTTTTTT
TRBV24-1,.,TRBJ2-4,TRBD2,CATSSSGGRAKNIQYF,TGTGCCACCAGTTCTAGCGGGGGGCGAGCCAAAAACATTCAGTACTTC